The 32 T cell receptor beta chains given below trace back to one sample, sequenced in a study of cytomegalovirus exposure and HLA in healthy donors. Use of 60 Vbeta and 13 Jbeta primers characterized the PCR. Sequencing was performed with immunoSEQ multiplex PCR; in TCRdb, only in-frame clones are kept and a portion is missing. The data hold approximately 93,000 clones, with approximately 83% observed a single time. Sequences were obtained from PBMCs. The receptors here all came from a man aged 45-65 years in good health and CMV-seronegative.

In this sample, this clone turned up once. The CDR3 sequence: CASSIGTGNGYTF. CDR3 coding DNA: TGTGCCAGCAGCATCGGGACAGGGAATGGCTACACCTTC. The chain links TRBV5-4 to TRBJ1-2, with 9 bases aligning to TRBD1. The CDR3 covers 13 residues. From germline, CDR1 is SGHNT and CDR2 YYREEE (reference sequence). V gave up 4 bases and J gave up 6 bases; unmatched junction bases: 4.

A note on this clone: This same CDR3 is encoded by further DNA sequences in the sample. The V gene is TRBV5-1, the J gene TRBJ2-1; D perhaps matches TRBD2 (6 bases). This CDR3 comprises 15 residues. Germline CDR1 is SGHRS and CDR2 is YFSETQ. The ends were cut back, 0 bases at V and 4 bases at J, with 11 bases in the middle. This CDR3 reads CASSLEGGGYNEQFF. The CDR3 nucleotides read TGCGCCAGCAGCTTGGAAGGAGGAGGGTACAATGAGCAGTTCTTC. The full variable domain, its missing parts supplied by reference TRBV5-1 and TRBJ2-1, is KAGVTQTPRYLIKTRGQQVTLSCSPISGHRSVSWYQQTPGQGLQFLFEYFSETQRNKGNFPGRFSGRQFSNSRSEMNVSTLELGDSALYLCASSLEGGGYNEQFFGPGTRLTVL.

The V and J genes are TRBV4-2 and TRBJ1-5, with D unresolved. CDR1 and CDR2 from the germline V gene are LGHNA and YNFKEQ. This CDR3 spans 13 amino acids. V was trimmed by 6 bases and J by 5 bases, leaving 11 bases between them. The CDR3 region is CASSRSIYQPQHF. The CDR3 DNA reads TGTGCCAGCAGTCGGTCGATATATCAGCCCCAGCATTTT.

The chain couples TRBV10-3 to TRBJ2-7; 7 nucleotides align to TRBD1. Germline values: CDR1 ENHRY, CDR2 SYGVKD. This CDR3 region has 17 residues. V lost 1 base to trimming and J lost 0 bases; unmatched junction nucleotides: 9. CDR3 sequence: CAISEWQTGKISYEQYF. The DNA of the CDR3 is TGTGCCATCAGTGAGTGGCAGACAGGGAAGATCTCCTACGAGCAGTACTTC.

The gene calls are TRBV4-3 and TRBJ2-3; tentatively, D is TRBD2 (5 bases). Trimming took off 1 base at V and 5 bases at J, with 16 bases between the two ends. The CDR3 sequence is 16 residues long. Per germline, CDR1 LGHNA and CDR2 YSLEER. In nucleotides, the CDR3 is TGCGCCAGCAGCCAAGTCGGGCTAGCCATGGGAGATACGCAGTATTTT. It specifies CASSQVGLAMGDTQYF.

The V and J genes are TRBV5-1 and TRBJ2-2; 8 bases align to TRBD1. This CDR3 spans 15 amino acids. The germline CDR1 and CDR2 sequences are SGHRS and YFSETQ. Trimming cost V 3 bases and J 1 base; bases outside gene matches: 2. The CDR3 here is CASSSGQGNTGELFF. CDR3 nucleotides: TGCGCCAGCAGCTCAGGACAGGGGAACACCGGGGAGCTGTTTTTT.

This clone showed up just a few times. The chain combines TRBV4-1 with TRBJ2-7; 8 bases match TRBD1. There are 16 residues in the CDR3. V lost 0 bases to trimming and J lost 1 base; unmatched junction nucleotides: 5. In germline, CDR1 is MGHRA, CDR2 YSYEKL. CDR3 sequence (DNA): TGCGCCAGCAGCCAAGATCGAACAGGGGGGTCCTACGAGCAGTACTTC. Protein sequence: CASSQDRTGGSYEQYF.

The chain links TRBV28 to TRBJ2-1; 11 bases are shared with TRBD2. The J segment lost 4 bases and the V segment lost 8 bases, leaving 16 bases of the junction unmatched. This CDR3 spans 18 amino acids. CDR1 and CDR2 from the germline V gene are MDHEN and SYDVKM. The CDR3 DNA reads as TGTGCCAGCCTAGGTAGGCAGGGACTAGCGGAGCCGTACAATGAGCAGTTCTTC. This encodes CASLGRQGLAEPYNEQFF.

V and J are TRBV4-3 and TRBJ1-1; D gene unclear. Trimming cost V 2 bases and J 1 base, with 5 bases left between them. CDR3 length equals 13 residues. The germline V gene has CDR1 LGHNA and CDR2 YSLEER. The CDR3 DNA reads TGCGCCAGCAGCCAATACGGGAACACTGAAGCTTTCTTT. The encoded protein is CASSQYGNTEAFF.

The chain recombines TRBV27 with TRBJ1-2; tentatively, D is TRBD1 (5 bases). The V and J ends lost 6 bases and 4 bases respectively, with 18 bases between them. This CDR3 comprises 15 residues. The germline CDR1 and CDR2 sequences are MNHEY and SMNVEV (reference sequence). The CDR3 bases are TGTGCCAGCAGCCCCGGGGGACTTTCTGGCTATGGCTACACCTTC. Translating gives CASSPGGLSGYGYTF.

This clone occurred once. The V and J genes are TRBV28 and TRBJ2-7; 7 bases fit TRBD2. There are 16 residues in the CDR3. J was trimmed by 2 bases and V by 3 bases; bases with no gene match: 10. Germline V gene lookup returns CDR1 MDHEN and CDR2 SYDVKM. The CDR3 here is CASSFPGREAPYEQYF. The CDR3, as DNA: TGTGCCAGCAGTTTCCCGGGACGGGAGGCCCCCTACGAGCAGTACTTC.

The chain carries TRBV5-4 and TRBJ2-5; 9 bases agree with TRBD2. Trimming removed 2 bases from V and 3 bases from J; junction bases left unmatched: 2. This CDR3 contains 14 residues. CDR1 and CDR2 from the germline V gene are SGHNT and YYREEE (reference sequence). The CDR3 loop reads CASSLGGGEETQYF. As DNA, the CDR3 is TGTGCCAGCAGCTTAGGCGGGGGGGAAGAGACCCAGTACTTC.

The genes are TRBV19 and TRBJ2-3; TRBD2 agrees at 14 bases. The CDR3 extends over 16 amino acids. Germline assignment: CDR1 LNHDA and CDR2 SQIVND (reference sequence). Trimming at V came to 4 bases and at J to 3 bases, leaving 3 bases not matched to a gene. Written as DNA, the CDR3 is TGTGCCAGTAGTACAGGGACTAGCGGGAGTACAGATACGCAGTATTTT. The encoded protein is CASSTGTSGSTDTQYF.

The chain carries TRBV11-2 and TRBJ2-3; 13 bases are a match to TRBD2. The CDR3 has 16 amino acids. The germline gives CDR1 SGHAT, CDR2 FQNNGV. With V trimmed by 5 bases and J by 4 bases, 6 bases remained unmatched. CDR3 region: CASSQGLAGVADTQYF. In nucleotides, the CDR3 is TGTGCCAGCAGCCAAGGACTAGCGGGAGTGGCAGATACGCAGTATTTT. The complete variable domain, with remaining parts taken from reference TRBV11-2 and TRBJ2-3, reads EAGVAQSPRYKIIEKRQSVAFWCNPISGHATLYWYQQILGQGPKLLIQFQNNGVVDDSQLPKDRFSAERLKGVDSTLKIQPAKLEDSAVYLCASSQGLAGVADTQYFGPGTRLTVL.

In nucleotides, the CDR3 is TGTGCCAGTACCCGAACTCCAGGGGCCTACGAGCAGTACTTC. It encodes CASTRTPGAYEQYF. The rearrangement joins TRBV19 to TRBJ2-7; D may be TRBD1 (6 bases). Germline V gene lookup returns CDR1 LNHDA and CDR2 SQIVND (reference sequence). This CDR3 is 14 amino acids long. V was cut by 7 bases and J by 2 bases, with 15 bases left in between. The complete variable domain, with remaining parts taken from reference TRBV19 and TRBJ2-7, reads DGGITQSPKYLFRKEGQNVTLSCEQNLNHDAMYWYRQDPGQGLRLIYYSQIVNDFQKGDIAEGYSVSREKKESFPLTVTSAQKNPTAFYLCASTRTPGAYEQYFGPGTRLTVT.

This chain joins TRBV28 and TRBJ1-1; no clear D. In germline, CDR1 is MDHEN, CDR2 SYDVKM. The CDR3 length is 15 residues. V was cut by 3 bases and J by 5 bases, with 16 bases left in between. CDR3 in amino acids: CASSLRAGIRTEAFF. CDR3 nucleotide sequence: TGTGCCAGCAGTTTGAGAGCAGGCATCAGAACTGAAGCTTTCTTT. Using reference TRBV28 and TRBJ1-1 for the parts outside the CDR3, the full variable domain is DVKVTQSSRYLVKRTGEKVFLECVQDMDHENMFWYRQDPGLGLRLIYFSYDVKMKEKGDIPEGYSVSREKKERFSLILESASTNQTSMYLCASSLRAGIRTEAFFGQGTRLTVV.

The chain joins TRBV7-2 to TRBJ2-1; TRBD2 matches at 10 bases. Trimming removed 5 bases from V and 8 bases from J; junction bases left unmatched: 12. The CDR3 is 16 amino acids. Germline loops: CDR1 SGHTA, CDR2 FQGNSA. For the CDR3, the DNA is TGTGCCAGCAGCCCAGGACCTAGCGGGAGAGGCGATGAGCAGTTCTTC. This sequence encodes CASSPGPSGRGDEQFF.

The chain combines TRBV6-6 with TRBJ2-5, with TRBD1 matching over 8 bases. V gave up 4 bases and J gave up 3 bases; unmatched junction bases: 7. CDR3 size: 15 residues. Germline V gives CDR1 MNHNY, CDR2 SVGAGI (reference sequence). The CDR3 sequence: CASSWTGTFEETQYF. The CDR3, as DNA: TGTGCCAGCAGTTGGACAGGGACGTTTGAAGAGACCCAGTACTTC.

The sample holds one count of this clone. V usage is TRBV5-4 and J usage is TRBJ1-1; 7 bases fit TRBD1. The germline V gene encodes CDR1 SGHNT and CDR2 YYREEE (reference sequence). The CDR3 has 15 residues. J lost 3 bases, V lost 4 bases, and 9 bases had no gene match. The DNA for the CDR3 is TGTGCCAGCAGCATACAGGGGAGGAGGGACACTGAAGCTTTCTTT. It specifies CASSIQGRRDTEAFF. The full variable domain, in which reference TRBV5-4 and TRBJ1-1 provide the parts outside the CDR3, is ETGVTQSPTHLIKTRGQQVTLRCSSQSGHNTVSWYQQALGQGPQFIFQYYREEENGRGNFPPRFSGLQFPNYSSELNVNALELDDSALYLCASSIQGRRDTEAFFGQGTRLTVV.

CDR3 DNA: TGTGCCAGCAGCCCCGGACGGACACCTTCCTACGAGCAGTACTTC. Protein: CASSPGRTPSYEQYF. The chain uses TRBV7-9 and TRBJ2-7, with a tentative D call TRBD1 (5 bases). The V end was cut by 5 bases, the J end by 1 base, with 15 bases between. Germline values: CDR1 SEHNR, CDR2 FQNEAQ (reference sequence). The CDR3 is 15 amino acids.

The chain recombines TRBV10-1 with TRBJ2-7; weak D call: TRBD1 (5 bases). Trimming left V 10 bases short and J 2 bases short, with 18 bases between. The CDR3 covers 14 residues. The germline gives CDR1 WNHNN, CDR2 SYGVQD (reference sequence). The CDR3 sequence is CAKSTDLFTYEQYF. DNA for the CDR3: TGCGCCAAGTCGACAGATTTATTCACCTACGAGCAGTACTTC.

This chain links TRBV6-1 with TRBJ1-2, with 7 bases aligning to TRBD1. CDR3 size: 15 residues. Germline loops: CDR1 MNHNS, CDR2 SASEGT. J gave up 8 bases and V 4 bases, and 13 bases lay outside the gene matches. In nucleotides, the CDR3 is TGTGCCAGCAGTGTTGTTGAACAGGGGTATGGGGGCTACACCTTC. Translated, it gives CASSVVEQGYGGYTF.

The chain links TRBV28 to TRBJ2-3, with 13 bases aligning to TRBD2. The J segment lost 0 bases and the V segment lost 7 bases, leaving 10 bases of the junction unmatched. The CDR3 is made up of 18 amino acids. CDR1 and CDR2 (germline): MDHEN, SYDVKM. Written as DNA, the CDR3 is TGTGCCAGCATCACCGGGACTAGCGGGACTCTTAGCACAGATACGCAGTATTTT. Protein sequence: CASITGTSGTLSTDTQYF.

The rearrangement links TRBV14 to TRBJ1-1; TRBD1 agrees at 10 bases. The V gene's germline CDR1 is SGHDN and CDR2 FVKESK. The length of the CDR3 is 15 residues. Losses at the gene ends were 1 base for V and 11 bases for J; bases not matched to a gene: 10. The chain's CDR3 is CASSQVRTGGSWAFF. The CDR3 DNA is TGTGCCAGCAGCCAAGTCCGGACAGGGGGAAGTTGGGCTTTCTTT. Based on the CDR3 plus reference TRBV14 and TRBJ1-1, the full variable domain is EAGVTQFPSHSVIEKGQTVTLRCDPISGHDNLYWYRRVMGKEIKFLLHFVKESKQDESGMPNNRFLAERTGGTYSTLKVQPAELEDSGVYFCASSQVRTGGSWAFFGQGTRLTVV.

The rearrangement joins TRBV19 to TRBJ2-7; 8 nucleotides match TRBD1. CDR3 length: 13 amino acids. Trimming took 7 bases from V and 6 from J; bases not matched to a gene: 8. Looked up from germline, CDR1 is LNHDA and CDR2 is SQIVND (reference sequence). CDR3 protein: CASNPQGAAEQYF. CDR3 in DNA: TGTGCCAGTAACCCTCAGGGGGCGGCCGAGCAGTACTTC.

The V call is TRBV4-2, the J call TRBJ2-3; D may be TRBD2 (5 bases). The CDR3 covers 14 residues. CDR1 and CDR2 from the germline V gene are LGHNA and YNFKEQ. CDR3 sequence: CASQEGWPGDTQYF. CDR3 coding DNA: TGTGCTTCTCAGGAAGGCTGGCCGGGGGATACGCAGTATTTT.

The genes are TRBV14 and TRBJ2-5, with TRBD1 as a possible D gene (5 bases). This CDR3 region has 13 residues. V was cut by 4 bases and J by 4 bases, with 10 bases left in between. The germline V gene has CDR1 SGHDN and CDR2 FVKESK. The CDR3 coding sequence is TGTGCCAGCAGCCCAGGGTTCCGAGAGACCCAGTACTTC. Translating it yields CASSPGFRETQYF. The full variable domain, in which reference TRBV14 and TRBJ2-5 provide the parts outside the CDR3, is EAGVTQFPSHSVIEKGQTVTLRCDPISGHDNLYWYRRVMGKEIKFLLHFVKESKQDESGMPNNRFLAERTGGTYSTLKVQPAELEDSGVYFCASSPGFRETQYFGPGTRLLVL.

The CDR3 DNA follows: TGTGCCAGCAGCGGACTAGGGAGCACAGATACGCAGTATTTT. As protein: CASSGLGSTDTQYF. This chain joins TRBV9 and TRBJ2-3; a weak D match, TRBD2 (6 bases). CDR3 length: 14 residues. Germline V gives CDR1 SGDLS, CDR2 YYNGEE. Trimming removed 3 bases from V and 0 bases from J, with 8 bases in between.

V and J are TRBV28 and TRBJ2-5; 10 bases are a match to TRBD2. CDR1 and CDR2 from the germline V gene are MDHEN and SYDVKM. CDR3 length: 16 residues. Losses at the gene ends were 6 bases for V and 6 bases for J; bases not matched to a gene: 13. CDR3 amino acids: CASSKTSGTSAKTQYF. The DNA of the CDR3 is TGTGCCAGCAGCAAAACCTCCGGGACTAGCGCCAAGACCCAGTACTTC.

CDR3 DNA: TGTGCCAGCAGTACTCTAGCGGGAGTGTTGACCGGGGAGCTGTTTTTT. Its protein is CASSTLAGVLTGELFF. V usage is TRBV27 and J usage is TRBJ2-2; 10 positions match TRBD2. This CDR3 has 16 amino acids. CDR1 MNHEY and CDR2 SMNVEV come from the germline V gene (reference sequence). J was trimmed by 5 bases and V by 5 bases; bases with no gene match: 8.

The J gene is TRBJ1-2, the V gene TRBV28; 8 nucleotides align to TRBD1. The germline V gene has CDR1 MDHEN and CDR2 SYDVKM. The junction had 20 bases not matched to a gene; V was cut back by 6 bases and J by 8 bases. The CDR3 totals 17 residues. CDR3 sequence: CASRGANGQGVLGGYTF. In DNA form, the CDR3 reads TGTGCCAGCAGAGGAGCCAATGGACAGGGTGTCTTGGGGGGCTACACCTTC.

V usage is TRBV19 and J usage is TRBJ1-1; 10 bases fit TRBD1. J gave up 6 bases and V 3 bases, and 7 bases lay outside the gene matches. The CDR3 is made up of 15 amino acids. Germline V gene lookup returns CDR1 LNHDA and CDR2 SQIVND (reference sequence). The CDR3 sequence: CASSMPGQGGAEAFF. CDR3 in DNA: TGTGCCAGTAGTATGCCTGGACAGGGGGGCGCTGAAGCTTTCTTT.